This T cell receptor (beta chain) was obtained from a study of shared clonotypes between healthy human individuals. Study observations and caveats: Exclusively blood specimens were collected; tissue repertoires likely differ. Memory subsets generally showed lower estimated richness than naive subsets.

The authors distributed each subset's genomic DNA evenly over several immunoSEQ plates. Method: immunoSEQ multiplex PCR; TCRdb's copy keeps in-frame clones and lacks some. The data show around 600,000 clones, 85% to 95% seen once. As for this clone: The target antigen is unknown.

The CDR3 covers 15 residues. The germline V gene has CDR1 MGHRA and CDR2 YSYEKL. The ends were cut back, 1 base at V and 6 bases at J, with 13 bases in the middle. CD45RO-negative cells were positively selected for CCR7, leaving out terminally differentiated effector memory CD45RA+ cells. Free of recent acute infections or vaccinations, the donors were healthy HIV-negative adults. The rearrangement uses TRBV4-1 and TRBJ1-5, with TRBD1 as a possible D gene (6 bases). The receptor comes from a woman under 40 in good health. Sequenced material: naive CD8+ T cells sorted from blood. The CDR3 spells CASSQVGGAGQPQHF. The CDR3, as DNA: TGCGCCAGCAGCCAAGTGGGGGGCGCGGGTCAGCCCCAGCATTTT.